These 9 T cell receptor beta chains came from one sample sequenced in a study of a mutant IDH1 vaccine in newly diagnosed glioma. The protocol was immunoSEQ multiplex PCR, while the TCRdb copy is restricted to in-frame clones and leaves out a portion. Among tens of thousands of clones, roughly four fifths were seen once, and the ten largest hold about 4.9%. Their recognized antigens are unknown. This sample's time point: week 35, safety follow-up. A single vaccine dose contained 300 ug of mutant IDH1 20-mer peptide, and topical imiquimod was used with it. This specimen was PBMCs, taken from a glioma patient whose treatment included an IDH1 peptide vaccine. The receptor source for this set is a man over 45 with glioma.

The chain recombines TRBV5-1 with TRBJ2-2; TRBD1 aligns across 9 bases. The ends lost 0 bases at V and 4 bases at J; junction bases unmatched: 4. Germline CDR1 is SGHRS and CDR2 is YFSETQ. The CDR3 sequence is 16 residues long. The CDR3 region has the DNA TGCGCCAGCAGCTTGGGGGCGACAGGGGGCACCGGGGAGCTGTTTTTT. Its translation is CASSLGATGGTGELFF.

This clone turned up a few times. V gene TRBV28 combines with J gene TRBJ2-7; 8 bases fit TRBD1. The CDR3 loop spans 15 amino acids. J was trimmed by 2 bases and V by 4 bases; bases with no gene match: 7. The germline CDR1 and CDR2 sequences are MDHEN and SYDVKM. The CDR3, as DNA: TGTGCCAGCAGTTCCGGACAGGGACGGACCTACGAGCAGTACTTC. Translated: CASSSGQGRTYEQYF. The full variable domain, rest sourced from reference TRBV28 and TRBJ2-7, is DVKVTQSSRYLVKRTGEKVFLECVQDMDHENMFWYRQDPGLGLRLIYFSYDVKMKEKGDIPEGYSVSREKKERFSLILESASTNQTSMYLCASSSGQGRTYEQYFGPGTRLTVT.

This chain links TRBV2 with TRBJ1-1; 7 bases map to TRBD1. This CDR3 is 14 amino acids long. The germline gives CDR1 SNHLY, CDR2 FYNNEI. After removal of 7 bases from V and 3 bases from J, the junction contained 8 bases not matched to a gene. The CDR3 loop reads CASTSRQGHTEAFF. In nucleotides, the CDR3 is TGTGCCAGCACTTCGAGACAGGGCCACACTGAAGCTTTCTTT. Full variable domain (missing parts from reference TRBV2 and TRBJ1-1): EPEVTQTPSHQVTQMGQEVILRCVPISNHLYFYWYRQILGQKVEFLVSFYNNEISEKSEIFDDQFSVERPDGSNFTLKIRSTKLEDSAMYFCASTSRQGHTEAFFGQGTRLTVV.

This clone was seen a handful of times. The chain is built from TRBV19 and TRBJ1-3; D gene unclear. Trimming took off 7 bases at V and 2 bases at J, with 12 bases between the two ends. CDR3 length equals 14 residues. Germline V gene data show CDR1 as LNHDA and CDR2 as SQIVND (reference sequence). As DNA, the CDR3 is TGTGCCAGTACCGTCGACGGAGCTGGAAACACCATATATTTT. Translated, it gives CASTVDGAGNTIYF.

The V call is TRBV4-1, the J call TRBJ2-5; D possibly corresponds to TRBD2 (6 bases). Germline CDR1 reads MGHRA; CDR2 reads YSYEKL. Trimming removed 1 base from V and 1 base from J, with 16 bases in between. The CDR3 runs to 17 residues. The CDR3 loop reads CASSQGGGARGQETQYF. The CDR3, as DNA: TGCGCCAGCAGCCAAGGTGGCGGGGCGAGGGGCCAAGAGACCCAGTACTTC.

This rearrangement joins TRBV18 to TRBJ1-5; D is uncertain. Germline CDR1 KGHSH, CDR2 LQKENI. The CDR3 is 14 residues long. With 2 bases removed from V and 6 bases from J, the gap between germline ends came to 11 bases. Here the CDR3 DNA reads TGTGCCAGCTCACCAAGTGTGGGTGGTCAGCCCCAGCATTTT. Its protein is CASSPSVGGQPQHF.

V and J are TRBV30 and TRBJ2-3; no definite D call. Deletions cut 3 bases from V and 3 bases from J, with 7 bases between. The germline gives CDR1 GTSNPN, CDR2 SVGIG (reference sequence). The CDR3 has 12 residues. CDR3 DNA sequence: TGTGCCTGGAGGATGACAACAGATACGCAGTATTTT. As protein: CAWRMTTDTQYF.

The chain carries TRBV6-5 and TRBJ1-1, with 7 bases fitting TRBD1. Trimming at V came to 0 bases and at J to 1 base, leaving 5 bases not matched to a gene. Germline values: CDR1 MNHEY, CDR2 SVGAGI. CDR3 size: 16 residues. CDR3 sequence: CASSYSIQGGNTEAFF. DNA for the CDR3: TGTGCCAGCAGTTACTCAATCCAGGGGGGGAACACTGAAGCTTTCTTT.

The V call is TRBV29-1, the J call TRBJ2-2; D might be TRBD1 (5 bases). Deletions cut 7 bases from V and 8 bases from J, with 20 bases between. Germline CDR1 is SQVTM and CDR2 is ANQGSEA. This CDR3 has 14 amino acids. The CDR3 DNA reads TGCAGCGCCAAAACCTCAGGGTTAGGAGGGGAGCTGTTTTTT. As protein: CSAKTSGLGGELFF.